This T cell receptor (beta chain) derives from a study of T cell repertoires in cytomegalovirus infection. Study-wide background: Carrying CMV and the relevant HLA type showed in public TCR beta signatures. Study-wide findings and caveats: Cumulative frequency (of public TCR beta family members) identified carriers of CMV plus the relevant HLA. The ex vivo response showed dominance by HLA-C-restricted CMV-specific TCR beta clonotypes.

Trimming removed 6 bases from V and 4 bases from J, with 13 bases in between. CDR1 and CDR2 (germline): ENHRY, SYGVKD. This CDR3 spans 13 amino acids. To note about this clonotype: Antigen: not known.

TCRdb processed the reads anew with MiXCR; each CDR3 protein has one entry. Of 550,000 to 700,000 distinct CDR3 sequences listed, 40% are singletons. Sample: cultured PBMCs, taken from culture after CMV antigen stimulation. The V gene is TRBV10-3, the J gene TRBJ2-7; a possible D gene is TRBD2 (6 bases). The sequence came from a human donor in good health (CMV status not recorded). Some clones in this sample may be carry-over from other donors' samples. This CDR3 reads CAIREGTQYEQYF. In DNA form, the CDR3 reads TGTGCCATCAGGGAGGGGACGCAATACGAGCAGTACTTC.